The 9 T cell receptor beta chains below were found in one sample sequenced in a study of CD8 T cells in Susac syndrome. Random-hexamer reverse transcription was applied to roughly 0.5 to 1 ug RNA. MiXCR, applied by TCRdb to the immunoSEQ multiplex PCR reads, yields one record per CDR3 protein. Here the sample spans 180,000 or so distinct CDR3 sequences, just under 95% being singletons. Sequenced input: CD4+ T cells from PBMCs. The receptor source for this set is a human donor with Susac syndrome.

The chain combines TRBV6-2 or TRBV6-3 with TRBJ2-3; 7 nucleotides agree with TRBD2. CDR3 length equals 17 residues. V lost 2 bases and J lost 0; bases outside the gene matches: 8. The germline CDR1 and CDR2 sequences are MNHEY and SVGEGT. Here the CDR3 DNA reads TGTGCCAGCAGTTACCCGGAAGCGGGGATTAGCACAGATACGCAGTATTTT. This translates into CASSYPEAGISTDTQYF.

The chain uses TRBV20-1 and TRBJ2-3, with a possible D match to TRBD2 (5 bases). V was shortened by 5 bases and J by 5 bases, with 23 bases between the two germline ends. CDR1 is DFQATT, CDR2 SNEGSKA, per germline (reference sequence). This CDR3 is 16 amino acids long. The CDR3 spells CSAPSVFAAGGDTQYF. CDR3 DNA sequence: TGCAGTGCTCCCTCCGTATTTGCGGCGGGTGGAGATACGCAGTATTTT.

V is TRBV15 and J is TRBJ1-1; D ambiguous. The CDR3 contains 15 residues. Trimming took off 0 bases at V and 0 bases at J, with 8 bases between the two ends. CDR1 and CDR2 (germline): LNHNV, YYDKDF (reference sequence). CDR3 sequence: CATSRDYSMNTEAFF. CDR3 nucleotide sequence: TGTGCCACCAGCAGAGATTACAGCATGAACACTGAAGCTTTCTTT. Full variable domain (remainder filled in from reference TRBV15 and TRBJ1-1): DAMVIQNPRYQVTQFGKPVTLSCSQTLNHNVMYWYQQKSSQAPKLLFHYYDKDFNNEADTPDNFQSRRPNTSFCFLDIRSPGLGDTAMYLCATSRDYSMNTEAFFGQGTRLTVV.

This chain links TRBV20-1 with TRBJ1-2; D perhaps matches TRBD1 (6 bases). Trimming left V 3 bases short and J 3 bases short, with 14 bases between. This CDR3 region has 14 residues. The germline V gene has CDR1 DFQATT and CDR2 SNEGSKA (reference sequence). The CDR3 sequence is CSASWGLWDYGYTF. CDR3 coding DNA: TGCAGTGCTAGCTGGGGGCTCTGGGACTATGGCTACACCTTC.

This CDR3 reads CASRSTGAAGGYTF. The CDR3 region has the DNA TGTGCCAGCAGGTCTACAGGGGCGGCGGGGGGCTACACCTTC. The genes are TRBV4-2 and TRBJ1-2; TRBD1 agrees at 7 bases. Trimming at V came to 6 bases and at J to 8 bases, leaving 12 bases not matched to a gene. Germline values: CDR1 LGHNA, CDR2 YNFKEQ. The CDR3 extends over 14 amino acids.

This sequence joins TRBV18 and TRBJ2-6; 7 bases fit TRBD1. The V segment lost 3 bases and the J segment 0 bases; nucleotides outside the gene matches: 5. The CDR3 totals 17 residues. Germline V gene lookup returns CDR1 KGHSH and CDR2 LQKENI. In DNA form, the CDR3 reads TGTGCCAGCTCACCGGTAGGGGGCGGCTCTGGGGCCAACGTCCTGACTTTC. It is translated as CASSPVGGGSGANVLTF.

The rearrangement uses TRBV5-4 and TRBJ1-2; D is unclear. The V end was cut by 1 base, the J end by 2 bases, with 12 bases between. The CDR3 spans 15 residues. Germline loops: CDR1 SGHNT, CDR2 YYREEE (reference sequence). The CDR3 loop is CASSLPPGSNYGYTF. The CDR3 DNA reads TGTGCCAGCAGCTTGCCCCCGGGGTCAAACTATGGCTACACCTTC.

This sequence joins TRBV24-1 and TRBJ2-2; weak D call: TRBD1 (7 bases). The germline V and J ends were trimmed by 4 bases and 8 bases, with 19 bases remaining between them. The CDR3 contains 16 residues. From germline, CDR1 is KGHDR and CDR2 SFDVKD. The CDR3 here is CATSDNRGPGGGELFF. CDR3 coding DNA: TGTGCCACCAGTGACAACAGGGGCCCTGGAGGGGGGGAGCTGTTTTTT.

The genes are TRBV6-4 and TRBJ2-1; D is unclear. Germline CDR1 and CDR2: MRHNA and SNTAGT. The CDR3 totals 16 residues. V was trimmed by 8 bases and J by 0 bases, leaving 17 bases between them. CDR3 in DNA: TGTGCCAGCGGGCGAGAGGCCTCCCCCTCCTACAATGAGCAGTTCTTC. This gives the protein CASGREASPSYNEQFF.